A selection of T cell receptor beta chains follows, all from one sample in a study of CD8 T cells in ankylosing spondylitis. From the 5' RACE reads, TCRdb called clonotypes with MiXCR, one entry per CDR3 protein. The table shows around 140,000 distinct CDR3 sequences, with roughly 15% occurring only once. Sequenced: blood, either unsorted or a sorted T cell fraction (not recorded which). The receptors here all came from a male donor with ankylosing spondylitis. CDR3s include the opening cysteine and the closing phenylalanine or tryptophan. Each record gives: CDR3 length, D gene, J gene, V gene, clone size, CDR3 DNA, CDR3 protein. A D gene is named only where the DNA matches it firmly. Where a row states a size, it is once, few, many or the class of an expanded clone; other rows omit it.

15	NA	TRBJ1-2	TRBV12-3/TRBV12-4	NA	TGTGCCAGCAGTGTAGATCTAGGGGCTAACTATGGCTACACCTTC	CASSVDLGANYGYTF
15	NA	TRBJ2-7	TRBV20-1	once	TGCAGTGCTTACAAGCTCGGAGCGGAAACCTACGAGCAGTACTTC	CSAYKLGAETYEQYF
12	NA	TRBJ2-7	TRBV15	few	TGTGCTTCGGGGGGCCTCCGGGACGAGCAGTACTTC	CASGGLRDEQYF
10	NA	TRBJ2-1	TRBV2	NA	TGTGCCAGCAGTGCGGGTGAGCAGTTCTTC	CASSAGEQFF
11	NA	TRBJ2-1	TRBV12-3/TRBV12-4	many	TGTGCCAGCACCCCGAACAATGAGCAGTTCTTC	CASTPNNEQFF
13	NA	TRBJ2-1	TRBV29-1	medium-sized	TGCAGCGCCAGAGGTAAGGACCTCAATGAGCAGTTCTTC	CSARGKDLNEQFF
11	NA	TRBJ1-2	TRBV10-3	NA	TGTGCCATCGGGGGGCCAGGCGGCTACACCTTC	CAIGGPGGYTF
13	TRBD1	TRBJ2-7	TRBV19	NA	TGTGCCAGTAGTGTGGGACAGGGTTACGAGCAGTACTTC	CASSVGQGYEQYF
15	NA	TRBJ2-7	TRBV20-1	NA	TGCAGTGCTAGAGATCGGCAGGGGCTTTCCTACGAGCAGTACTTC	CSARDRQGLSYEQYF
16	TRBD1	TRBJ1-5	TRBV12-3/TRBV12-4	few	TGTGCCAGCAGCGACCGGGACAGGGGGCCCGGGCAGCCCCAGCATTTT	CASSDRDRGPGQPQHF
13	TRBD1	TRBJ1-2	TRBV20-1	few	TGCAGTGCTAAAAACAGGGGCCTCTATGGCTACACCTTC	CSAKNRGLYGYTF
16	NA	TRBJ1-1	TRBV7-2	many	TGTGCCAGCAGCTTGGGCGCGACATGGCCTGACACTGAAGCTTTCTTT	CASSLGATWPDTEAFF
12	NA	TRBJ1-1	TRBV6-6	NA	TGTGCCAGCAGTTACATCCGTTATGAAGCTTTCTTT	CASSYIRYEAFF
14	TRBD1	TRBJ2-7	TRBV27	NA	TGTGCCAGCAGTTTCCAGACAGGGGAGTACGAGCAGTACTTC	CASSFQTGEYEQYF
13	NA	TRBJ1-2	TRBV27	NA	TGTGCCAGCAGTACGGGGGGCCCCTATGGCTACACCTTC	CASSTGGPYGYTF
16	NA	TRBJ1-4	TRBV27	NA	TGTGCCAGCAGTTTATCGATAACGTGGGCTAATGAAAAACTGTTTTTT	CASSLSITWANEKLFF
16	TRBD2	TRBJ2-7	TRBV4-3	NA	TGCGCCAGCAGCCAAGACCCAGCGGGAGGGCCCCACGAGCAGTACTTC	CASSQDPAGGPHEQYF
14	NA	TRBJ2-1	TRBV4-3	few	TGCGCCAGCAGCCTACGATCCCGTAACAATGAGCAGTTCTTC	CASSLRSRNNEQFF
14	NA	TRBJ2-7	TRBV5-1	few	TGCGCCAGCACCCCCGGGGCTACGATCTACGAGCAGTACTTC	CASTPGATIYEQYF